Listed here are 28 T cell receptor beta chains from one sample, sequenced in a study of T cell changes during pregnancy in multiple sclerosis. This table comes from immunoSEQ multiplex PCR, and its TCRdb copy is limited to in-frame clones, with some not included. The sample has roughly 22,000 clones, around 90% seen once. Sequencing was performed on CD4+ T cells from peripheral blood mononuclear cells, taken in the first trimester of pregnancy. These receptor sequences come from a female donor in good health, enrolled as a control in a pregnancy study.

This sequence joins TRBV6-5 and TRBJ2-5, with D possibly TRBD2 on 5 matching bases. CDR1 is MNHEY and CDR2 is SVGAGI in the germline V gene. The CDR3 covers 15 residues. V lost 2 bases and J lost 1, with 11 bases in between. CDR3 residues: CASSYRRGPQETQYF. In nucleotides, the CDR3 is TGTGCCAGCAGTTACCGGCGAGGGCCCCAAGAGACCCAGTACTTC.

The chain links TRBV29-1 to TRBJ2-7; 11 bases are a match to TRBD2. Germline V gives CDR1 SQVTM, CDR2 ANQGSEA. Trimming cost V 6 bases and J 6 bases; bases outside gene matches: 13. The CDR3 runs to 15 residues. CDR3: CSVNIAGGLSGEQYF. The CDR3 DNA reads TGCAGCGTGAACATAGCGGGAGGGCTTTCCGGCGAGCAGTACTTC.

The chain has TRBV6-1 and TRBJ1-1; the D is unclear. The germline V and J ends were trimmed by 5 bases and 0 bases, with 10 bases remaining between them. The CDR3 runs to 14 residues. Germline V CDR1 and CDR2: MNHNS, SASEGT. The chain's CDR3 is CASSPPSMNTEAFF. CDR3 DNA sequence: TGTGCCAGCAGTCCCCCCTCTATGAACACTGAAGCTTTCTTT.

This chain joins TRBV11-2 and TRBJ2-1; 12 nucleotides agree with TRBD2. The J segment lost 5 bases and the V segment lost 4 bases, leaving 15 bases of the junction unmatched. The CDR3 is 19 amino acids. CDR1 is SGHAT and CDR2 is FQNNGV in the germline V gene. The CDR3 is CASSSISSGRARPHNEQFF. CDR3 nucleotides: TGTGCCAGCAGCTCTATCTCTAGCGGGAGGGCCAGGCCGCACAATGAGCAGTTCTTC.

The chain couples TRBV6-1 to TRBJ2-7; 7 positions match TRBD1. The V gene's germline CDR1 is MNHNS and CDR2 SASEGT. The CDR3 contains 14 residues. J was trimmed by 1 base and V by 2 bases; bases with no gene match: 2. CDR3 region: CASSEMGQSYEQYF. Written as DNA, the CDR3 is TGTGCCAGCAGTGAAATGGGACAGTCCTACGAGCAGTACTTC.

This chain uses TRBV5-4 with TRBJ2-7, with 11 bases matching TRBD2. Germline-derived CDR1 and CDR2 are SGHNT and YYREEE (reference sequence). The V gene end was trimmed by 3 bases and the J gene end by 3 bases; junction bases not matched to a gene: 5. The CDR3 is 15 residues long. CDR3 loop: CASSSSGGLGYEQYF. The DNA of the CDR3 is TGTGCCAGCAGCTCTAGCGGGGGGTTAGGCTACGAGCAGTACTTC.

The chain employs TRBV5-6 and TRBJ2-6; 7 nucleotides match TRBD1. The CDR3 extends over 16 amino acids. The V segment lost 4 bases and the J segment 2 bases; nucleotides outside the gene matches: 6. Per germline, CDR1 SGHDT and CDR2 YYEEEE. In DNA, the CDR3 is TGTGCCAGCAGCCCCGAGGGGGCTCCTGGGGCCAACGTCCTGACTTTC. As protein: CASSPEGAPGANVLTF.

This chain connects TRBV5-1 to TRBJ1-1; 8 bases fit TRBD1. Trimming cost V 3 bases and J 4 bases; bases outside gene matches: 5. Looked up from germline, CDR1 is SGHRS and CDR2 is YFSETQ. This CDR3 contains 14 residues. The CDR3 reads CASSSGQGGTEAFF. The CDR3 nucleotides read TGCGCCAGCAGCTCTGGACAGGGTGGCACTGAAGCTTTCTTT.

This clone showed up just once. This chain uses TRBV19 with TRBJ1-5, with D possibly TRBD1 on 6 matching bases. The V gene lost 1 base and the J gene lost 3 bases, with 19 bases spanning the gap. Germline loops: CDR1 LNHDA, CDR2 SQIVND (reference sequence). CDR3 length equals 18 residues. CDR3 nucleotides: TGTGCCAGTAGTATAGCGGACAGACCCGGGCGGTACAATCAGCCCCAGCATTTT. Amino acid sequence: CASSIADRPGRYNQPQHF.

The chain has TRBV5-4 and TRBJ2-7; 8 bases align to TRBD2. Looked up from germline, CDR1 is SGHNT and CDR2 is YYREEE (reference sequence). This CDR3 contains 15 residues. J gave up 4 bases and V 0 bases, and 6 bases lay outside the gene matches. The CDR3 DNA is TGTGCCAGCAGCTTGGCGGGCGGGGGGAATTACGAGCAGTACTTC. Translating it yields CASSLAGGGNYEQYF.

The CDR3 region is CAWIGAVTQYF. The CDR3 DNA reads as TGTGCCTGGATTGGGGCCGTTACGCAGTATTTT. The chain has TRBV30 and TRBJ2-3, with D perhaps TRBD1 (5 bases). CDR1 is GTSNPN and CDR2 is SVGIG in the germline V gene (reference sequence). CDR3 length equals 11 residues. Trimming pared 4 bases from V and 8 bases from J, leaving 10 bases between.

This chain uses TRBV2 with TRBJ2-7, with 7 bases identical to TRBD2. J lost 4 bases, V lost 2 bases, and 5 bases had no gene match. Germline assignment: CDR1 SNHLY and CDR2 FYNNEI. The CDR3 sequence is 14 residues long. The CDR3: CASSEYRGSYEQYF. The CDR3 nucleotides are TGTGCCAGCAGTGAATATCGCGGGAGTTACGAGCAGTACTTC.

This clone has a handful of counts. V and J are TRBV27 and TRBJ1-5, with TRBD1 matching over 7 bases. There are 15 residues in the CDR3. Per the germline V gene, CDR1 is MNHEY and CDR2 is SMNVEV (reference sequence). J lost 4 bases, V lost 3 bases, and 6 bases had no gene match. CDR3 region: CASSFQGGFNQPQHF. The CDR3 DNA reads TGTGCCAGCAGTTTCCAGGGGGGTTTTAATCAGCCCCAGCATTTT.

This rearrangement joins TRBV30 to TRBJ2-7, with D possibly matching TRBD2 (5 bases). The ends were cut back, 2 bases at V and 0 bases at J, with 17 bases in the middle. Germline V CDR1 and CDR2: GTSNPN, SVGIG (reference sequence). The CDR3 is made up of 16 amino acids. The chain's CDR3 is CAWSPPGSVLSYEQYF. CDR3 DNA sequence: TGTGCCTGGAGTCCCCCAGGTAGCGTCCTCTCCTACGAGCAGTACTTC.

The chain couples TRBV5-1 to TRBJ2-2, with 10 bases matching TRBD2. This CDR3 region has 16 residues. J was trimmed by 1 base and V by 4 bases; bases with no gene match: 4. Germline-derived CDR1 and CDR2 are SGHRS and YFSETQ. The CDR3 spells CASSHRTSGNTGELFF. CDR3 nucleotides: TGCGCCAGCAGCCACAGGACTAGCGGGAACACCGGGGAGCTGTTTTTT.

The chain combines TRBV19 with TRBJ2-3, with TRBD2 matching 8 bases. V dropped 3 bases and J dropped 0; count of bases not matched to a gene: 5. This CDR3 has 16 residues. The V gene's germline CDR1 is LNHDA and CDR2 SQIVND (reference sequence). The CDR3 spells CASSIREGGSTDTQYF. In nucleotides, the CDR3 is TGTGCCAGTAGTATCCGGGAGGGCGGGAGCACAGATACGCAGTATTTT. Full variable domain (outside the CDR3, taken from reference TRBV19 and TRBJ2-3): DGGITQSPKYLFRKEGQNVTLSCEQNLNHDAMYWYRQDPGQGLRLIYYSQIVNDFQKGDIAEGYSVSREKKESFPLTVTSAQKNPTAFYLCASSIREGGSTDTQYFGPGTRLTVL.

This chain connects TRBV13 to TRBJ2-5, with 8 bases matching TRBD2. The CDR3 loop spans 16 amino acids. Germline loops: CDR1 PRHDT, CDR2 FYEKMQ (reference sequence). J was trimmed by 2 bases and V by 4 bases; bases with no gene match: 9. CDR3 residues: CASSSQGLVRQETQYF. DNA for the CDR3: TGTGCCAGCAGCTCCCAGGGACTAGTTAGACAAGAGACCCAGTACTTC.

The genes are TRBV7-2 and TRBJ2-7; 9 bases fit TRBD1. The CDR3 is 15 amino acids. The V gene end was trimmed by 2 bases and the J gene end by 2 bases; junction bases not matched to a gene: 4. Germline V gene lookup returns CDR1 SGHTA and CDR2 FQGNSA. The CDR3 loop reads CASSLRTGVAYEQYF. Here the CDR3 DNA reads TGTGCCAGCAGCTTAAGGACAGGGGTCGCCTACGAGCAGTACTTC.

This clone was detected only once. The genes are TRBV9 and TRBJ2-1, with 8 bases fitting TRBD2. The CDR3 is 16 amino acids. Germline V gives CDR1 SGDLS, CDR2 YYNGEE. V shed 0 bases, J shed 4 bases, and the junction held 6 bases outside the gene matches. CDR3 protein: CASSVGRLAGYNEQFF. CDR3 coding DNA: TGTGCCAGCAGCGTAGGAAGGCTAGCGGGTTACAATGAGCAGTTCTTC.

The rearrangement links TRBV7-6 to TRBJ2-2; TRBD2 is a possible D gene (6 bases). This CDR3 has 14 residues. V was pared by 2 bases and J by 7 bases, with 11 bases between. Germline loops: CDR1 SGHVS, CDR2 FNYEAQ. The CDR3 sequence: CASSLSQGGGELFF. The CDR3 nucleotides read TGTGCCAGCAGCTTATCGCAGGGAGGCGGGGAGCTGTTTTTT.

J is TRBJ2-3 and V is TRBV5-1, with TRBD2 matching over 9 bases. The junction had 13 bases not matched to a gene; V was cut back by 7 bases and J by 4 bases. Germline CDR1 SGHRS, CDR2 YFSETQ. This CDR3 has 16 amino acids. CDR3 nucleotide sequence: TGCGCCAGCGTTTACCGGGCGGGAGGGGCACCAGATACGCAGTATTTT. This sequence encodes CASVYRAGGAPDTQYF.

The V call is TRBV7-2, the J call TRBJ1-5; D unclear. CDR3 size: 15 residues. Trimming removed 4 bases from V and 5 bases from J, with 15 bases in between. Per germline, CDR1 SGHTA and CDR2 FQGNSA. The CDR3 reads CASSSRGGVDQPQHF. DNA for the CDR3: TGTGCCAGCAGCTCCCGAGGCGGGGTGGATCAGCCCCAGCATTTT.

The chain uses TRBV28 and TRBJ2-1; TRBD2 is a possible D gene (6 bases). Trimming pared 4 bases from V and 4 bases from J, leaving 11 bases between. The V gene's germline CDR1 is MDHEN and CDR2 SYDVKM. The CDR3 contains 14 residues. The CDR3 coding sequence is TGTGCCAGCAGTTCCCGGGACTTATACAATGAGCAGTTCTTC. This encodes CASSSRDLYNEQFF.

The chain employs TRBV11-2 and TRBJ1-6, with 10 bases fitting TRBD1. Trimming removed 5 bases from V and 6 bases from J; junction bases left unmatched: 7. Germline-derived CDR1 and CDR2 are SGHAT and FQNNGV. The CDR3 extends over 16 amino acids. The CDR3 DNA sequence: TGTGCCAGCAGCCCCCTGACAGGGGGCCCTAATTCACCCCTCCACTTT. Translating gives CASSPLTGGPNSPLHF.

This chain connects TRBV5-8 to TRBJ1-5; D gene uncertain. Germline V lookup: CDR1 SGHTS, CDR2 YDEGEE. The CDR3 length is 13 residues. V lost 1 base and J 4 bases, leaving 6 bases between the germline ends. The CDR3 is CASSLRENQPQHF. The CDR3 DNA sequence: TGTGCCAGCAGCTTGAGGGAGAATCAGCCCCAGCATTTT. Based on the CDR3 plus reference TRBV5-8 and TRBJ1-5, the full variable domain is EAGVTQSPTHLIKTRGQQATLRCSPISGHTSVYWYQQALGLGLQFLLWYDEGEERNRGNFPPRFSGRQFPNYSSELNVNALELEDSALYLCASSLRENQPQHFGDGTRLSIL.

The chain has TRBV5-6 and TRBJ2-3; 14 bases match TRBD2. This CDR3 is 19 amino acids long. The V gene's germline CDR1 is SGHDT and CDR2 YYEEEE. V lost 0 bases to trimming and J lost 4 bases; unmatched junction nucleotides: 10. CDR3 sequence reads: CASSLVGLAGGYDADTQYF. The CDR3 nucleotides read TGTGCCAGCAGCTTGGTAGGACTAGCGGGAGGATATGATGCAGATACGCAGTATTTT.

The chain employs TRBV28 and TRBJ1-5; the D is unclear. From germline, CDR1 is MDHEN and CDR2 SYDVKM. The V gene lost 3 bases and the J gene lost 5 bases, with 8 bases spanning the gap. The CDR3 loop spans 13 amino acids. The CDR3 region is CASSLAGYQPQHF. The CDR3 DNA is TGTGCCAGCAGTTTGGCCGGGTATCAGCCCCAGCATTTT.

The chain has TRBV7-6 and TRBJ2-5; TRBD1 is a possible D gene (5 bases). This CDR3 has 17 amino acids. Per the germline V gene, CDR1 is SGHVS and CDR2 is FNYEAQ. Trimming cost V 2 bases and J 4 bases, with 20 bases left between them. CDR3 coding DNA: TGTGCCAGCAGCTTATTAGAGCAGGGATTCCGGGCAGAGACCCAGTACTTC. Translating it yields CASSLLEQGFRAETQYF.